This entry describes one TCR beta chain. This clone's antigen is unknown. Per-nucleotide qualities are absent, and no much larger clonotype sits a single base away. TCRbeta CDR3 regions were amplified from genomic DNA using the immunoSEQ Assay, a bias-controlled multiplex PCR. Concerning the study's data processing: Within the assay, amplification of reference gene primers was used to estimate how many nucleated cells each sample contained. Sequence reads were collapsed and filtered to measure the absolute abundance of every unique TCRbeta CDR3 rearrangement. For each sample, productive Simpson clonality was calculated by taking the square root of Simpson's diversity index across productive rearrangements. Sourced from immuneACCESS, this table was stored by TCRdb with only in-frame sequences that have V and J called. A share of the clones is absent; for the studies checked, an unresolved V gene accounts for under half, and the remainder has no known explanation. V, J and clone size are taken as reported in that table, and D and trimming were inferred from the DNA itself. The sample data list about 170,000 clones, and 79% of these were observed just once. 19% of the sample is in the top ten clones.

These data are taken from a study of blood T cell repertoires in COVID-19 (dated by TCRdb to the early 2020s). For the study in its entirety: ImmuneRACE Cohort 3 recovered participants were defined by two consecutive negative NP/OP PCR tests, healthcare professional clearance, or symptom resolution. Where HLA class I and class II types were available, the types were taken from metadata supplied by the sample provider, not from assay-based typing. Subjects who had been exposed to COVID-19, were actively infected with it, or had recovered from it provided the deeply sampled blood TCRbeta repertoires that made up the dataset. The samples were drawn from the first 160 participants of the ongoing ImmuneRACE study and from under 1,500 subjects provided by 6 global collaborators. The repertoires were released in a freely available public database intended as a resource for research on the immune response to SARS-CoV-2. The material from the prospective study consisted of cDNA or gDNA derived from T cells, B-cell-depleted T cells, or PBMCs. A de-identified subject ID, COVID-19 status, age in years and sex were almost always included in the sample metadata. The collaborator samples originated in the United States, Italy and Spain and spanned the acute and convalescent phases of COVID-19. Overall study outcomes, separate from this receptor: The quantity of clinical and demographic metadata differed by source and by participant and was supplied without curation.

A distance of 10 bases separates the germline ends of V and J, which lose 3 bases and 5 bases respectively. CDR1 SGHTA and CDR2 FQGNSA were looked up in the germline V gene. There are 13 amino acids in the CDR3, from cysteine to phenylalanine inclusive. Here the CDR3 DNA is all that survives: 39 bases in frame from base 1. Enrolling through a virtual design, the prospective study's participants ranged in age from about 18 to 100 years and lived across approximately 25 United States geographic areas. In the prospective study, cohorts were assigned on the basis of participant-reported clinical history obtained from a screening survey and a study questionnaire. Each participant in the prospective study had whole blood, serum and a nasopharyngeal or oropharyngeal swab collected by mobile phlebotomists. Additional blood draws and questionnaires over an approximately two-month period could optionally be provided by prospective study participants. Blood samples from the prospective study were shipped frozen or at room temperature prior to DNA extraction.

The rearranged segments are TRBV7-2 and TRBJ1-1; the D gene is not confidently resolved. The sequence derives from a woman in her 70s in a cohort exposed to, infected with or recovered from COVID-19 (not recorded which). Material for sequencing was PBMCs or T cells enriched from blood (not recorded which). The CDR3: CASSFMGETEAFF. The DNA reads TGTGCCAGCAGCTTTATGGGAGAGACTGAAGCTTTCTTT.